One sample yielded the 29 T cell receptor beta chains listed below, sequenced in a study of lymphopenia after photon versus proton radiotherapy. Clones were sequenced by immunoSEQ multiplex PCR, and TCRdb holds only the in-frame ones, with some missing. The sample holds about 53,000 clones, about 86% seen once. Here the sequenced sample was peripheral blood, taken from a patient treated with photon-based radiotherapy. These receptors came from a man over 45 with gastric cancer.

This sequence joins TRBV11-2 and TRBJ1-1, with 7 positions matching TRBD1. Germline trimming cut 4 bases from V and 7 bases from J; bases unmatched to any gene: 6. The CDR3 loop spans 13 amino acids. Germline CDR1 and CDR2: SGHAT and FQNNGV. The CDR3 sequence is CASSSYRGSEAFF. Written as DNA, the CDR3 is TGTGCCAGCAGCTCCTACAGGGGTAGTGAAGCTTTCTTT.

This clone was seen only a few times. The gene calls are TRBV18 and TRBJ1-1; D not resolved. V lost 0 bases and J 3 bases, leaving 17 bases between the germline ends. The CDR3 contains 17 residues. The germline V gene encodes CDR1 KGHSH and CDR2 LQKENI. CDR3 coding DNA: TGTGCCAGCTCACCACCGAGTCACAGCGAGAAAGACACTGAAGCTTTCTTT. Translation gives CASSPPSHSEKDTEAFF.

The V gene is TRBV19, the J gene TRBJ2-1; TRBD2 matches at 7 bases. The CDR3 totals 15 residues. Unmatched junction bases numbered 10, after V lost 4 bases and J lost 7 bases. CDR1 is LNHDA and CDR2 is SQIVND in the germline V gene (reference sequence). The CDR3 sequence is CASSTREGGANEQFF. In DNA form, the CDR3 reads TGTGCCAGTAGTACTAGGGAGGGAGGCGCAAATGAGCAGTTCTTC. The complete variable domain, with remaining parts taken from reference TRBV19 and TRBJ2-1, reads DGGITQSPKYLFRKEGQNVTLSCEQNLNHDAMYWYRQDPGQGLRLIYYSQIVNDFQKGDIAEGYSVSREKKESFPLTVTSAQKNPTAFYLCASSTREGGANEQFFGPGTRLTVL.

The V gene is TRBV11-2, the J gene TRBJ1-5; TRBD1 matches 8 bases. This CDR3 is built from 16 residues. CDR1 is SGHAT, CDR2 FQNNGV, per germline. Losses at the gene ends were 1 base for V and 7 bases for J; bases not matched to a gene: 9. The CDR3 region is CASSLGTGFGGQPQHF. CDR3 bases: TGTGCCAGCAGCTTAGGGACAGGGTTTGGAGGGCAGCCCCAGCATTTT.

This clone was picked up a small number of times. This chain links TRBV4-2 with TRBJ2-1; D uncertain. There are 17 residues in the CDR3. Trimming shortened V by 0 bases and J by 2 bases, and 14 bases separated the two germline ends. The germline gives CDR1 LGHNA, CDR2 YNFKEQ. The CDR3 sequence: CASSQDPSRLTYNEQFF. CDR3 in DNA: TGTGCCAGCAGCCAAGATCCGAGCAGGCTCACCTACAATGAGCAGTTCTTC.

The rearrangement links TRBV15 to TRBJ2-7; possible D gene TRBD2, 5 bases. V lost 0 bases and J lost 0, with 12 bases in between. CDR1 is LNHNV, CDR2 YYDKDF, per germline (reference sequence). The CDR3 consists of 16 residues. The CDR3 coding sequence is TGTGCCACCAGCAGAGATCGAGGGCTACGCTCCTACGAGCAGTACTTC. Protein: CATSRDRGLRSYEQYF.

V gene TRBV5-1 combines with J gene TRBJ2-7; the D gene is possibly TRBD1 (5 bases). The V and J ends lost 0 bases and 2 bases respectively, with 9 bases between them. Germline values: CDR1 SGHRS, CDR2 YFSETQ. The CDR3 covers 14 residues. CDR3 in DNA: TGCGCCAGCAGCTTGGGACGGACAACCTACGAGCAGTACTTC. It encodes CASSLGRTTYEQYF.

The chain is built from TRBV4-3 and TRBJ2-7; possibly TRBD1 for D (5 bases). V was clipped by 4 bases and J by 1 base, with 11 bases between them. Germline CDR1 and CDR2: LGHNA and YSLEER. The CDR3 is 14 residues long. CDR3 in amino acids: CASSPTVLSYEQYF. CDR3 DNA: TGCGCCAGCAGCCCGACAGTACTTTCCTACGAGCAGTACTTC.

This chain uses TRBV30 with TRBJ1-2; D not resolved. Trimming took 5 bases from V and 4 from J, leaving 11 bases between them. From germline, CDR1 is GTSNPN and CDR2 SVGIG (reference sequence). The CDR3 spans 12 residues. The DNA of the CDR3 is TGTGCCTGGGAATTTGACACCTATGGCTACACCTTC. This gives the protein CAWEFDTYGYTF.

The V gene is TRBV6-6, the J gene TRBJ1-5; 7 bases agree with TRBD1. This CDR3 region has 15 residues. The junction had 3 bases not matched to a gene; V was cut back by 0 bases and J by 4 bases. CDR1 is MNHNY and CDR2 is SVGAGI in the germline V gene (reference sequence). In DNA, the CDR3 is TGTGCCAGCAGTTACTCAGGGGGCTCTAATCAGCCCCAGCATTTT. Its protein product is CASSYSGGSNQPQHF.

The V call is TRBV5-5, the J call TRBJ2-6, with TRBD2 matching over 9 bases. The CDR3 spans 18 residues. CDR1 and CDR2 from the germline V gene are SGHKS and YYEKEE (reference sequence). J was trimmed by 0 bases and V by 1 base; bases with no gene match: 5. The CDR3 is CASSLSASGNSGANVLTF. The CDR3 bases are TGTGCCAGCAGCTTGTCGGCTAGCGGGAACTCTGGGGCCAACGTCCTGACTTTC.

The chain is built from TRBV4-2 and TRBJ2-1, with TRBD2 matching over 9 bases. CDR1 is LGHNA and CDR2 is YNFKEQ in the germline V gene. V trimming: 0 bases; J trimming: 4 bases; junction bases outside the gene matches: 7. There are 17 residues in the CDR3. CDR3 sequence: CASSQEASGDPYNEQFF. The CDR3 region has the DNA TGTGCCAGCAGCCAAGAGGCTAGCGGGGATCCATACAATGAGCAGTTCTTC.

As DNA, the CDR3 is TGTGCCAGCAGCGTAGGAGCAGGGACGACCTCCTATAATTCACCCCTCCACTTT. Translated, it gives CASSVGAGTTSYNSPLHF. The chain employs TRBV9 and TRBJ1-6; weak D call: TRBD1 (5 bases). CDR1 is SGDLS, CDR2 YYNGEE, per germline. There are 18 residues in the CDR3. Trimming removed 0 bases at V and 0 bases at J, with 13 bases between.

The V call is TRBV27, the J call TRBJ2-3, with D maybe TRBD1 (6 bases). The CDR3 length is 17 residues. The ends were cut back, 7 bases at V and 0 bases at J, with 20 bases in the middle. Looked up from germline, CDR1 is MNHEY and CDR2 is SMNVEV (reference sequence). The CDR3 is CASTALGTRSSTDTQYF. In nucleotides, the CDR3 is TGTGCCAGCACCGCGTTGGGGACAAGATCTAGCACAGATACGCAGTATTTT.

The chain carries TRBV4-3 and TRBJ1-4; D is uncertain. Trimming removed 4 bases from V and 5 bases from J, with 14 bases in between. Looked up from germline, CDR1 is LGHNA and CDR2 is YSLEER. The CDR3 has 15 amino acids. CDR3 protein: CASSPYGGSNEKLFF. The CDR3 DNA reads TGCGCCAGCAGCCCGTACGGCGGGTCGAATGAAAAACTGTTTTTT.

This clone was counted a few times. The chain has TRBV28 and TRBJ2-3, with D uncertain. Germline V gives CDR1 MDHEN, CDR2 SYDVKM. Trimming took 3 bases from V and 2 from J, leaving 6 bases between them. The CDR3 runs to 13 residues. DNA for the CDR3: TGTGCCAGCAGTTTCCGGCTCACAGATACGCAGTATTTT. The encoded protein is CASSFRLTDTQYF.

The rearrangement joins TRBV5-1 to TRBJ2-7, with a weak D call TRBD2 (5 bases). Germline V gives CDR1 SGHRS, CDR2 YFSETQ. The CDR3 loop spans 13 amino acids. Trimming removed 4 bases from V and 0 bases from J, with 8 bases in between. For the CDR3, the DNA is TGCGCCAGCAGCCCTAGCATCTCCTACGAGCAGTACTTC. It specifies CASSPSISYEQYF.

The chain joins TRBV9 to TRBJ2-7; 7 bases line up with TRBD1. In germline, CDR1 is SGDLS, CDR2 YYNGEE. V lost 0 bases, J lost 4 bases, and 7 bases stayed unmatched. The CDR3 covers 15 residues. CDR3 bases: TGTGCCAGCAGCGTAGCCCCAGACAGGGTATACGAGCAGTACTTC. Amino acids: CASSVAPDRVYEQYF.

This chain joins TRBV5-6 and TRBJ2-7; D gene ambiguous. CDR1 is SGHDT and CDR2 is YYEEEE in the germline V gene. CDR3 length equals 16 residues. V lost 3 bases and J 0 bases, leaving 16 bases between the germline ends. In DNA, the CDR3 is TGTGCCAGCAGCTCGAGGCGGATAATAAGCTCCTACGAGCAGTACTTC. Translation: CASSSRRIISSYEQYF.

The chain carries TRBV5-6 and TRBJ2-3; the D is unclear. Deletions cut 0 bases from V and 0 bases from J, with 5 bases between. The germline V gene encodes CDR1 SGHDT and CDR2 YYEEEE. This CDR3 has 14 amino acids. The CDR3 protein is CASSLVGSTDTQYF. CDR3 coding DNA: TGTGCCAGCAGCTTGGTCGGCAGCACAGATACGCAGTATTTT. The whole variable domain, remainder taken from reference TRBV5-6 and TRBJ2-3, is DAGVTQSPTHLIKTRGQQVTLRCSPKSGHDTVSWYQQALGQGPQFIFQYYEEEERQRGNFPDRFSGHQFPNYSSELNVNALLLGDSALYLCASSLVGSTDTQYFGPGTRLTVL.

This sequence joins TRBV30 and TRBJ2-4; D is ambiguous. The CDR3 is made up of 15 amino acids. V lost 0 bases and J lost 0, with 9 bases in between. Germline V gene lookup returns CDR1 GTSNPN and CDR2 SVGIG (reference sequence). DNA of the CDR3: TGTGCCTGGAGTGTCACAGCTCTAGCCAAAAACATTCAGTACTTC. Amino acids: CAWSVTALAKNIQYF. Full variable domain (missing parts from reference TRBV30 and TRBJ2-4): SQTIHQWPATLVQPVGSPLSLECTVEGTSNPNLYWYRQAAGRGLQLLFYSVGIGQISSEVPQNLSASRPQDRQFILSSKKLLLSDSGFYLCAWSVTALAKNIQYFGAGTRLSVL.

This clone was seen just once. The V gene is TRBV18, the J gene TRBJ2-2; no definite D call. This CDR3 comprises 12 residues. V gave up 1 base and J gave up 4 bases, with 1 base separating them. Germline CDR1 reads KGHSH; CDR2 reads LQKENI. CDR3 protein: CASSPLTGELFF. CDR3 nucleotide sequence: TGTGCCAGCTCACCACTCACCGGGGAGCTGTTTTTT.

V and J are TRBV28 and TRBJ1-2, with D uncertain. The CDR3 runs to 15 residues. In germline, CDR1 is MDHEN, CDR2 SYDVKM. The ends were cut back, 6 bases at V and 3 bases at J, with 17 bases in the middle. This chain's CDR3 is CASSPGGRRDYGYTF. CDR3 in DNA: TGTGCCAGCAGCCCAGGAGGGAGACGGGACTATGGCTACACCTTC.

The chain carries TRBV6-6 and TRBJ2-1, with D perhaps matching TRBD2 (5 bases). V was trimmed by 7 bases and J by 5 bases, leaving 18 bases between them. This CDR3 is 15 amino acids long. The germline V gene encodes CDR1 MNHNY and CDR2 SVGAGI (reference sequence). The CDR3 DNA sequence: TGTGCCAGCAATCCACACCGGGATCTTCACAATGAGCAGTTCTTC. It encodes CASNPHRDLHNEQFF.

The CDR3 region has the DNA TGTGCCTGGAGGGTGACCAGCTCCTACGAGCAGTACTTC. Amino acids: CAWRVTSSYEQYF. The chain joins TRBV30 to TRBJ2-7; D uncertain. The CDR3 totals 13 residues. Germline V gives CDR1 GTSNPN, CDR2 SVGIG (reference sequence). V lost 3 bases and J 0 bases, leaving 9 bases between the germline ends.

V is TRBV2 and J is TRBJ2-2, with TRBD1 as a possible D gene (6 bases). This CDR3 contains 13 residues. CDR1 SNHLY and CDR2 FYNNEI come from the germline V gene. V lost 6 bases to trimming and J lost 6 bases, with 11 bases between them. CDR3 nucleotide sequence: TGTGCCAGCAGGCAGGGGCAGGCCGGGGAGCTGTTTTTT. This gives the protein CASRQGQAGELFF.

The chain links TRBV18 to TRBJ1-4, with TRBD1 matching 9 bases. Per germline, CDR1 KGHSH and CDR2 LQKENI. With 5 bases clipped from V and 8 bases from J, the junction kept 9 bases outside the gene matches. The CDR3 has 15 residues. CDR3 DNA: TGTGCCAGCTCAGAGACCGGGACAGGGTACGAAAAACTGTTTTTT. This sequence encodes CASSETGTGYEKLFF.

The rearrangement uses TRBV28 and TRBJ1-4, with 7 bases aligning to TRBD1. This CDR3 is 13 amino acids long. The V and J ends lost 8 bases and 8 bases, in that order; junction bases with no gene match: 8. Per the germline V gene, CDR1 is MDHEN and CDR2 is SYDVKM. The CDR3 DNA follows: TGTGCCAGCTCAACAGGGGTTCGGGAAAAACTGTTTTTT. It translates to CASSTGVREKLFF.

This chain uses TRBV23-1 with TRBJ2-3; D could derive from TRBD1 or TRBD2 (5 bases each). TRBV23-1 is annotated as an ORF whose role is uncertain. The CDR3 has 15 residues. V was clipped by 9 bases and J by 2 bases, with 18 bases between them. CDR3 bases: TGCGCCAGTAAAACGTGGGGGAGCCACACAGATACGCAGTATTTT. Protein product: CASKTWGSHTDTQYF.